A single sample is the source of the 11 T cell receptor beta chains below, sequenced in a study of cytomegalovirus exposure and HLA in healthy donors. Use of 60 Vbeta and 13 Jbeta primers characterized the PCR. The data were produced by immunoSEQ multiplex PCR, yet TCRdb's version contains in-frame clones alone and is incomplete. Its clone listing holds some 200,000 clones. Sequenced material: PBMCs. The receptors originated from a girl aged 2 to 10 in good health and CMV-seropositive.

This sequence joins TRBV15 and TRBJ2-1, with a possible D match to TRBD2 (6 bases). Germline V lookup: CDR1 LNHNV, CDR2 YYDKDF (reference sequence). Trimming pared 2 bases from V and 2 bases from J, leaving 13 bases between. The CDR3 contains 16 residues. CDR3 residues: CATSRPRAGTYNEQFF. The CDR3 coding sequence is TGTGCCACCAGCAGACCTAGGGCGGGAACCTACAATGAGCAGTTCTTC.

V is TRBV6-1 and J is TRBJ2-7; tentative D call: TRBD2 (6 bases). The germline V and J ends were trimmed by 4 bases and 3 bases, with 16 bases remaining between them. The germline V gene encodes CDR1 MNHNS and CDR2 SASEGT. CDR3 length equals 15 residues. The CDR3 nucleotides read TGTGCCAGCAGTGTTTTCTGGACGGACTACTACGAGCAGTACTTC. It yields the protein CASSVFWTDYYEQYF.

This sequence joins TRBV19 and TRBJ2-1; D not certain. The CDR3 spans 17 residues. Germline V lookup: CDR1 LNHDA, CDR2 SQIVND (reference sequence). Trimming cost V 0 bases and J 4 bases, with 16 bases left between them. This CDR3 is CASSIDTTTSLYNEQFF. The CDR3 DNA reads TGTGCCAGTAGTATAGATACAACTACATCCCTATACAATGAGCAGTTCTTC.

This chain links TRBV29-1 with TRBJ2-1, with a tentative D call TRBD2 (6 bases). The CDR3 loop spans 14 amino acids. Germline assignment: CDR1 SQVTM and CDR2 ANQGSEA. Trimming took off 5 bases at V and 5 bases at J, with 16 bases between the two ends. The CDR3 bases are TGCAGCGTTCGAGGACGACTAGGGAACAATGAGCAGTTCTTC. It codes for CSVRGRLGNNEQFF.

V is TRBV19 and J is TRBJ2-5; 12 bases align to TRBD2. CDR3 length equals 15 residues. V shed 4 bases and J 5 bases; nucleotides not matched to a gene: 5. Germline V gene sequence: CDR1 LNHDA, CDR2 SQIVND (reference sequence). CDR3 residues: CASSRTTSGSETQYF. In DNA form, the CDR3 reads TGTGCCAGTAGTAGAACGACTAGCGGGAGCGAGACCCAGTACTTC. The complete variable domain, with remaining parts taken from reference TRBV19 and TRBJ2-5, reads DGGITQSPKYLFRKEGQNVTLSCEQNLNHDAMYWYRQDPGQGLRLIYYSQIVNDFQKGDIAEGYSVSREKKESFPLTVTSAQKNPTAFYLCASSRTTSGSETQYFGPGTRLLVL.

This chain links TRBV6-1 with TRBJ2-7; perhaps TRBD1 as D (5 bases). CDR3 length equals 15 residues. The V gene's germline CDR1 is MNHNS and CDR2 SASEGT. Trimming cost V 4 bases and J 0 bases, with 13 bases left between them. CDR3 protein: CASSAGRYHSYEQYF. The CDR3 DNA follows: TGTGCCAGCAGTGCAGGGCGGTACCACTCCTACGAGCAGTACTTC.

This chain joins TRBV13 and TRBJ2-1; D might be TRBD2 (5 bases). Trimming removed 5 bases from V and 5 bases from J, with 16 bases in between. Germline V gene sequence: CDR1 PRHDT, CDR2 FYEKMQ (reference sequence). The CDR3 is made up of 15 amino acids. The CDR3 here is CASSPEAGLNNEQFF. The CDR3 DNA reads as TGTGCCAGCAGCCCAGAGGCGGGTTTAAACAATGAGCAGTTCTTC. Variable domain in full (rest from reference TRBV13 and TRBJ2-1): AAGVIQSPRHLIKEKRETATLKCYPIPRHDTVYWYQQGPGQDPQFLISFYEKMQSDKGSIPDRFSAQQFSDYHSELNMSSLELGDSALYFCASSPEAGLNNEQFFGPGTRLTVL.

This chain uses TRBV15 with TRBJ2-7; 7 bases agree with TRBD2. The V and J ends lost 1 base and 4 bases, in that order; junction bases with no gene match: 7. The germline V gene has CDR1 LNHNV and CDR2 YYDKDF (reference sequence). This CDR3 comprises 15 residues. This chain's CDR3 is CATSRVGGTIYEQYF. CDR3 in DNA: TGTGCCACCAGCAGAGTTGGTGGGACTATATACGAGCAGTACTTC.

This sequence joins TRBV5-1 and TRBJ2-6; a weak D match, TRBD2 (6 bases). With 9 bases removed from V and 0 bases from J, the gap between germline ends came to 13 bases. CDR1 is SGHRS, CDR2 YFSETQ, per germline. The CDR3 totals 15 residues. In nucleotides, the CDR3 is TGCGCCACCAAGGGACTTCTCTCTGGGGCCAACGTCCTGACTTTC. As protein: CATKGLLSGANVLTF.

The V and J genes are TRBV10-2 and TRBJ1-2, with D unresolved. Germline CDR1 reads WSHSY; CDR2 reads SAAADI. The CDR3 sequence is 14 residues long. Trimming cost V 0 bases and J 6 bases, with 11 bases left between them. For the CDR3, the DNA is TGCGCCAGCAGTGAGTCTGATGGCAACGATGGCTACACCTTC. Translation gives CASSESDGNDGYTF.

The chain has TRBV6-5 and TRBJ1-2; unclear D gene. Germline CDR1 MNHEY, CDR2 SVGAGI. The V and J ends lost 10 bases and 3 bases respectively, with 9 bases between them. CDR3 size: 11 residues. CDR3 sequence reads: CAIGPDYGYTF. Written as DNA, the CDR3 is TGTGCCATCGGTCCCGACTATGGCTACACCTTC.